This T cell receptor beta chain came from a study of CD4 T cells in relation to SARS-CoV-2 and coronaviruses. The unexposed donors gave CD4+ T cells in 2011-2018, prior to COVID-19. General observations from the study: Crossreactive clones expanded significantly less to SARS-CoV-2 than monoreactive clones.

V lost 4 bases and J lost 3, with 10 bases in between. The CDR3 spans 14 residues. Germline CDR1 reads SGHTA; CDR2 reads FQGNSA. In the case of this clone: The antigen remains undetermined.

Uncultured naive and memory CD4+ T cells supplied DNA for deep TCR-beta sequencing. Libraries were prepared by immunoSEQ multiplex PCR; TCRdb keeps only in-frame clonotypes and omits some of them. This sample has some 65,000 clones, with 87% found just once. This receptor was identified in a human donor in good health. This chain uses TRBV7-2 with TRBJ1-5; a possible D gene is TRBD1 (6 bases). The sequencing input was memory CD4+ T cells from PBMCs. CDR3 protein: CASSYRTVNQPQHF. Here the CDR3 DNA reads TGTGCCAGCAGCTATAGGACAGTCAATCAGCCCCAGCATTTT. Together with reference TRBV7-2 and TRBJ1-5, the CDR3 gives the full variable domain: GAGVSQSPSNKVTEKGKDVELRCDPISGHTALYWYRQSLGQGLEFLIYFQGNSAPDKSGLPSDRFSAERTGGSVSTLTIQRTQQEDSAVYLCASSYRTVNQPQHFGDGTRLSIL.